The 26 T cell receptor beta chains below were found in one sample sequenced in a study of T cell repertoires in ileal Crohn's disease. Data came from immunoSEQ multiplex PCR; TCRdb stores just in-frame clones and leaves some out. Among 1,500 to 2,000 clones listed, 83% were seen once. Time point reported: neoterminal ileum biopsy at postoperative endoscopy, about 6 months after surgery. The material sequenced was ileal tissue. Receptors were obtained from an adult with Crohn's disease.

This clone has only one observation. V and J are TRBV28 and TRBJ2-5; 10 nucleotides line up with TRBD1. The J call may be incorrect, as the DNA end agrees better with TRBJ2-7. The CDR3 consists of 16 residues. Germline-derived CDR1 and CDR2 are MDHEN and SYDVKM. CDR3 DNA: TGTGCCAGCGGCTCGTGGGGACAGGGGTCATCCTACGAGCAGTACTTC. This sequence encodes CASGSWGQGSSYEQYF.

This rearrangement joins TRBV27 to TRBJ2-3; the match to TRBD2 covers 13 bases. This CDR3 is built from 14 residues. V lost 8 bases to trimming and J lost 6 bases; unmatched junction nucleotides: 5. Germline V gene sequence: CDR1 MNHEY, CDR2 SMNVEV (reference sequence). CDR3 nucleotide sequence: TGTGCCAGCTTTTCGGGACTAGCGGGGGATACGCAGTATTTT. Translation gives CASFSGLAGDTQYF.

The chain has TRBV19 and TRBJ1-6, with 7 nucleotides matching TRBD1. Looked up from germline, CDR1 is LNHDA and CDR2 is SQIVND (reference sequence). The CDR3 is 12 residues long. Trimming took 2 bases from V and 16 from J; bases not matched to a gene: 5. The CDR3 DNA sequence: TGTGCCAGTAGTATAACAGGGGCAACGCTCCACTTT. This sequence encodes CASSITGATLHF.

The chain carries TRBV27 and TRBJ1-2, with 10 positions matching TRBD1. CDR1 and CDR2 (germline): MNHEY, SMNVEV (reference sequence). J lost 7 bases, V lost 5 bases, and 4 bases had no gene match. The CDR3 is 13 amino acids. The DNA for the CDR3 is TGTGCCAGCAGTCAGACAGGGGGCCTTGGCTACACCTTC. This encodes CASSQTGGLGYTF.

The rearrangement links TRBV15 to TRBJ2-7, with 7 positions matching TRBD1. The CDR3 runs 14 residues. The germline gives CDR1 LNHNV, CDR2 YYDKDF (reference sequence). With 2 bases clipped from V and 2 bases from J, the junction kept 3 bases outside the gene matches. CDR3 amino acids: CATSRSGGTYEQYF. The CDR3 DNA reads as TGTGCCACCAGCAGATCAGGGGGAACCTACGAGCAGTACTTC.

The chain couples TRBV28 to TRBJ2-2; the match to TRBD1 covers 9 bases. The CDR3 has 15 amino acids. V shed 4 bases, J shed 4 bases, and the junction held 4 bases outside the gene matches. Looked up from germline, CDR1 is MDHEN and CDR2 is SYDVKM. In DNA form, the CDR3 reads TGTGCCAGCAGTTCCCGGGACAGGGCCACCGGGGAGCTGTTTTTT. As protein: CASSSRDRATGELFF.

This chain joins TRBV6-1 and TRBJ1-5; 10 nucleotides agree with TRBD1. Per germline, CDR1 MNHNS and CDR2 SASEGT. The CDR3 is 15 amino acids. V dropped 4 bases and J dropped 4; count of bases not matched to a gene: 4. The CDR3 spells CASSAGQGLNQPQHF. For the CDR3, the DNA is TGTGCCAGCAGTGCGGGACAGGGGTTAAATCAGCCCCAGCATTTT.

This clone was observed a single time. The CDR3 nucleotides are TGTGCCAGCAGCTCGGGACTAGCGGGAGGGGGCAGCGAGCAGTACTTC. Protein sequence: CASSSGLAGGGSEQYF. J is TRBJ2-5 and V is TRBV5-4; 16 bases align to TRBD2. The J call is doubtful: the DNA matches TRBJ2-7 better. The germline V gene has CDR1 SGHNT and CDR2 YYREEE (reference sequence). The CDR3 runs 16 residues.

V gene TRBV10-3 combines with J gene TRBJ2-5, with D possibly being TRBD2 (6 bases). CDR3 length equals 14 residues. The V end lost 4 bases, the J end lost 1 base, and 10 bases lay between the germline ends. CDR1 and CDR2 from the germline V gene are ENHRY and SYGVKD. The CDR3 DNA reads TGTGCCATCAGTGTAGGCGGGACCCAAGAGACCCAGTACTTC. It encodes CAISVGGTQETQYF.

This chain joins TRBV29-1 and TRBJ1-2, with 12 positions matching TRBD1. In germline, CDR1 is SQVTM, CDR2 ANQGSEA. The CDR3 is 13 amino acids. The V gene end was trimmed by 5 bases and the J gene end by 7 bases; junction bases not matched to a gene: 5. CDR3 in amino acids: CSVTGTGGSGYTF. The CDR3 DNA reads as TGCAGCGTTACCGGGACAGGGGGCTCTGGCTACACCTTC.

J is TRBJ1-2 and V is TRBV6-1; D might be TRBD1 (6 bases). The CDR3 totals 14 residues. V lost 7 bases, J lost 3 bases, and 15 bases lay in between. Germline V gives CDR1 MNHNS, CDR2 SASEGT. DNA of the CDR3: TGTGCCAGCATTCAAGCCGGGACATACTATGGCTACACCTTC. It yields the protein CASIQAGTYYGYTF.

The chain carries TRBV7-6 and TRBJ1-1, with 9 bases lining up with TRBD1. The CDR3 totals 16 residues. The V and J ends lost 3 bases and 1 base, in that order; junction bases with no gene match: 6. The germline V gene encodes CDR1 SGHVS and CDR2 FNYEAQ. Written as DNA, the CDR3 is TGTGCCAGCAGCTTGGGACAGGGTAGAGGGAACACTGAAGCTTTCTTT. It translates to CASSLGQGRGNTEAFF.

This clone has more than one count but fewer than ten. The chain has TRBV19 and TRBJ2-1; 12 bases map to TRBD1. V was pared by 6 bases and J by 9 bases, with 9 bases of the junction left unmatched. The germline CDR1 and CDR2 sequences are LNHDA and SQIVND (reference sequence). CDR3 length: 15 amino acids. The CDR3 here is CASRQGGQGAGEQFF. The DNA for the CDR3 is TGTGCCAGTAGACAAGGGGGACAGGGGGCGGGTGAGCAGTTCTTC.

The chain carries TRBV5-6 and TRBJ2-1; the match to TRBD2 covers 11 bases. Trimming took 2 bases from V and 8 from J; bases not matched to a gene: 6. This CDR3 region has 15 residues. The germline gives CDR1 SGHDT, CDR2 YYEEEE. CDR3: CASSFLAGGLHEQFF. CDR3 coding DNA: TGTGCCAGCAGCTTTTTAGCGGGAGGGTTGCATGAGCAGTTCTTC.

The V and J genes are TRBV28 and TRBJ2-7; 11 bases are shared with TRBD1. V dropped 6 bases and J dropped 7; count of bases not matched to a gene: 5. This CDR3 spans 13 amino acids. The germline CDR1 and CDR2 sequences are MDHEN and SYDVKM. The CDR3 region is CASRRTGGAEQYF. The CDR3 region has the DNA TGTGCCAGCAGAAGGACAGGGGGCGCGGAGCAGTACTTC.

The sample holds a few counts of this clone. V gene TRBV4-1 combines with J gene TRBJ1-2; 9 bases fit TRBD1. V lost 2 bases and J lost 6; bases outside the gene matches: 1. The CDR3 spans 13 residues. Per germline, CDR1 MGHRA and CDR2 YSYEKL. CDR3 protein: CASSQTGGNGYTF. In DNA form, the CDR3 reads TGCGCCAGCAGCCAAACAGGGGGCAATGGCTACACCTTC.

Note on this clone: The conserved phenylalanine or tryptophan normally closing the CDR3 is absent here, so this likely arose from a read error. It is unclear where the CDR3 begins or ends on the DNA, so no DNA is shown, and the CDR3 is as TCRdb lists it. The V and J genes are TRBV6-4 and TRBJ2-7; the table gives TRBD2 as D, unverified against the DNA. CDR1 is MRHNA, CDR2 SNTAGT, per germline. The CDR3 sequence runs 11 residues, both termini included. The CDR3 sequence: CASRSDSTLEI.

The V call is TRBV19, the J call TRBJ1-5; weak D call: TRBD1 (6 bases). The CDR3 runs 14 residues. Trimming stripped 5 bases from V and 1 base from J, with 9 bases between. Germline V CDR1 and CDR2: LNHDA, SQIVND (reference sequence). The DNA of the CDR3 is TGTGCCAGTAGTGGGGGCCACAGCAATCAGCCCCAGCATTTT. Residues: CASSGGHSNQPQHF.

The chain carries TRBV27 and TRBJ2-3, with 10 bases lining up with TRBD2. The V gene's germline CDR1 is MNHEY and CDR2 SMNVEV (reference sequence). The J segment lost 6 bases and the V segment lost 1 base, leaving 4 bases of the junction unmatched. The CDR3 covers 15 residues. CDR3 protein: CASSLFSGRIDTQYF. The CDR3, as DNA: TGTGCCAGCAGTTTATTTAGCGGGAGGATTGATACGCAGTATTTT.

This clone turned up a few times. The CDR3 spells CASSLGGEELNTEAFF. DNA of the CDR3: TGTGCCAGCAGCTTGGGAGGGGAGGAGTTGAACACTGAAGCTTTCTTT. J is TRBJ1-1 and V is TRBV5-4, with TRBD1 as a possible D gene (5 bases). With 0 bases removed from V and 0 bases from J, the gap between germline ends came to 12 bases. Germline loops: CDR1 SGHNT, CDR2 YYREEE (reference sequence). This CDR3 contains 16 residues. The full variable domain, completed using reference TRBV5-4 and TRBJ1-1, is ETGVTQSPTHLIKTRGQQVTLRCSSQSGHNTVSWYQQALGQGPQFIFQYYREEENGRGNFPPRFSGLQFPNYSSELNVNALELDDSALYLCASSLGGEELNTEAFFGQGTRLTVV.

The chain couples TRBV7-3 to TRBJ2-1; 7 nucleotides match TRBD2. The CDR3 totals 13 residues. J gave up 9 bases and V 6 bases, and 8 bases lay outside the gene matches. Germline-derived CDR1 and CDR2 are SGHTA and FQGTGA. In DNA, the CDR3 is TGTGCCAGCAGTTTGCGGGAGTATGGTGAGCAGTTCTTC. It translates to CASSLREYGEQFF. Full variable domain (outside the CDR3, taken from reference TRBV7-3 and TRBJ2-1): GAGVSQTPSNKVTEKGKYVELRCDPISGHTALYWYRQSLGQGPEFLIYFQGTGAADDSGLPNDRFFAVRPEGSVSTLKIQRTERGDSAVYLCASSLREYGEQFFGPGTRLTVL.

V and J are TRBV6-5 and TRBJ2-1, with 12 bases that match TRBD2. With V trimmed by 5 bases and J by 7 bases, 6 bases remained unmatched. Germline CDR1 is MNHEY and CDR2 is SVGAGI. The CDR3 has 15 amino acids. Here the CDR3 reads CASSLQGLAGNEQFF. The CDR3 DNA reads TGTGCCAGCAGTCTTCAAGGACTAGCGGGAAATGAGCAGTTCTTC.

This clone was detected only once. The V and J genes are TRBV7-9 and TRBJ2-7; tentatively, D is TRBD1 (5 bases). V lost 8 bases, J lost 1 base, and 9 bases lay in between. Germline lookup yields CDR1 SEHNR and CDR2 FQNEAQ (reference sequence). The CDR3 consists of 12 residues. The CDR3 DNA follows: TGTGCCAGCGGGGCAGCTTCCTACGAGCAGTACTTC. It is translated as CASGAASYEQYF.

This chain uses TRBV4-3 with TRBJ2-7; the D gene is possibly TRBD2 (6 bases). The CDR3 loop spans 16 amino acids. Trimming pared 0 bases from V and 0 bases from J, leaving 12 bases between. CDR1 and CDR2 (germline): LGHNA, YSLEER. The CDR3 nucleotides are TGCGCCAGCAGCCAAGATTTTGGGGGGAGCTCCTACGAGCAGTACTTC. It specifies CASSQDFGGSSYEQYF.

The rearrangement links TRBV5-1 to TRBJ1-1; 7 bases match TRBD1. CDR1 is SGHRS, CDR2 YFSETQ, per germline. The CDR3 spans 15 residues. After removal of 2 bases from V and 2 bases from J, the junction contained 6 bases not matched to a gene. The CDR3 sequence: CASSFPGQYNTEAFF. The CDR3 DNA follows: TGCGCCAGCAGCTTCCCGGGACAGTACAACACTGAAGCTTTCTTT.

V usage is TRBV27 and J usage is TRBJ1-2; the match to TRBD1 covers 12 bases. The V gene's germline CDR1 is MNHEY and CDR2 SMNVEV (reference sequence). This CDR3 region has 16 residues. The J segment lost 6 bases and the V segment lost 6 bases, leaving 11 bases of the junction unmatched. The CDR3 nucleotides read TGTGCCAGCAGGGGAACCGGGACAGGGGGCTGGGATGGCTACACCTTC. It encodes CASRGTGTGGWDGYTF.